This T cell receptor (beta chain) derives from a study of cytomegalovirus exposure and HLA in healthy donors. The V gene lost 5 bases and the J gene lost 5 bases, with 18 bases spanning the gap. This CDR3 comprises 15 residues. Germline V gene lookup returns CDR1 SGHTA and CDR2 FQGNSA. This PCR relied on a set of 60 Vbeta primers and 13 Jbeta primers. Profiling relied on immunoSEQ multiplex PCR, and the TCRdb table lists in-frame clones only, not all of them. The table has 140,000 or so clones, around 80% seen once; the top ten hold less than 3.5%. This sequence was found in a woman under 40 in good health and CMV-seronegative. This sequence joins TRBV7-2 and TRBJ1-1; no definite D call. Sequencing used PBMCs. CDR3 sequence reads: CASSPQSGRRTEAFF. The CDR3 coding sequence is TGTGCCAGCAGCCCCCAGTCAGGACGGAGGACTGAAGCTTTCTTT. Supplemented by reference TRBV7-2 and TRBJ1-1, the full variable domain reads GAGVSQSPSNKVTEKGKDVELRCDPISGHTALYWYRQSLGQGLEFLIYFQGNSAPDKSGLPSDRFSAERTGGSVSTLTIQRTQQEDSAVYLCASSPQSGRRTEAFFGQGTRLTVV.